This T cell receptor (beta chain) was recovered during a study of post-analysis software for immune sequencing data. Study-wide findings and caveats: Roughly 5 TRBV segments (TRBV5-6, TRBV5-1 and TRBV20-1 among them) occurred more frequently in patients than in controls.

Prepared libraries of TCR beta cDNA carried unique molecular identifiers. MiXCR, applied by TCRdb to the PCR reads, yields one record per CDR3 protein. This table has under 900,000 distinct CDR3 sequences, roughly 50% appearing once. Regarding this clonotype: Its matching antigen is unknown.

The CDR3 totals 14 residues. Germline V gene lookup returns CDR1 MNHNY and CDR2 SVGAGI (reference sequence). This clonotype was sampled from a girl aged 5-17 years with multiple sclerosis. Sequenced sample: blood. The chain uses TRBV6-6 and TRBJ2-7, with 8 bases that match TRBD1. Gene TRBJ2-5 matches the end of the DNA better, so the J call may be wrong. The CDR3 coding sequence is TGTGCCAGCGTTAACAGGGGGTCCCAAGAGACCCAGTACTTC. This encodes CASVNRGSQETQYF.